This T cell receptor beta chain was recovered during a study of shared clonotypes between healthy human individuals. Background on the study: Each donor's CD4 naive and CD4 memory cells filled three plates apiece, CD8 naive two, and CD8 memory one.

The V gene lost 10 bases and the J gene lost 5 bases, with 15 bases spanning the gap. Germline V gives CDR1 ENHRY, CDR2 SYGVKD. This CDR3 has 14 residues. Method: immunoSEQ multiplex PCR; TCRdb's copy keeps in-frame clones and lacks some. The sample includes about 2 million clones, around 95% seen only once; the top ten take more than 0.1%. This clone has only a few counts. Its specificity is unknown. The study, taken as a whole, reports: In general, naive subsets displayed greater estimated richness than memory subsets did.

The chain joins TRBV10-3 to TRBJ1-6, with D perhaps TRBD1 (5 bases). This sequence originates from a man aged 18 to 30 in good health. Sequencing was performed on naive CD4+ T cells sorted from blood. This sample's subset: CD45RA+ positively selected. This CDR3 reads CASGGAANNSPLHF. For the CDR3, the DNA is TGTGCCAGTGGTGGGGCAGCTAATAATTCACCCCTCCACTTT.